Following are 17 T cell receptor beta chains from one sample sequenced in a study of blood T cell repertoires in COVID-19. Data came from immunoSEQ multiplex PCR; TCRdb stores just in-frame clones and leaves some out. This table has under 150,000 clones, less than 90% appearing once. Sequencing used PBMCs or T cells enriched from blood (not recorded which). The source of these receptors is a woman aged 45 to 65 who had recovered from COVID-19.

The V and J genes are TRBV7-8 and TRBJ2-1; the match to TRBD2 covers 14 bases. V shed 1 base, J shed 7 bases, and the junction held 6 bases outside the gene matches. The length of the CDR3 is 17 residues. CDR1 SGHVS and CDR2 FQNEAQ come from the germline V gene. Here the CDR3 reads CASSLVRLAGGRNEQFF. CDR3 nucleotides: TGTGCCAGCAGCTTAGTCAGACTAGCGGGGGGGCGTAATGAGCAGTTCTTC.

The genes are TRBV7-3 and TRBJ2-7; 9 bases line up with TRBD2. The CDR3 has 15 amino acids. With V trimmed by 2 bases and J by 2 bases, 4 bases remained unmatched. The germline V gene has CDR1 SGHTA and CDR2 FQGTGA. The CDR3 DNA follows: TGTGCCAGCAGCTTAGGCAGCGGGGGGACCTACGAGCAGTACTTC. This codes for CASSLGSGGTYEQYF.

V and J are TRBV30 and TRBJ2-5; no definite D call. CDR1 is GTSNPN and CDR2 is SVGIG in the germline V gene (reference sequence). V was pared by 0 bases and J by 3 bases, with 8 bases between. CDR3 length: 13 amino acids. CDR3 sequence reads: CAWSVLNEETQYF. CDR3 DNA: TGTGCCTGGAGTGTACTCAACGAAGAGACCCAGTACTTC.

A single count supports this clone. This CDR3 is CASSVGQELIGNQPQHF. The CDR3 nucleotides read TGTGCCAGCAGCGTAGGCCAGGAACTTATCGGCAATCAGCCCCAGCATTTT. This chain links TRBV9 with TRBJ1-5; no clear D gene. Trimming stripped 0 bases from V and 2 bases from J, with 15 bases between. There are 17 residues in the CDR3. CDR1 SGDLS and CDR2 YYNGEE come from the germline V gene.

The V call is TRBV6-2 or TRBV6-3, the J call TRBJ2-7; possibly TRBD1 for D (6 bases). The CDR3 is 13 amino acids. Germline assignment: CDR1 MNHEY and CDR2 SVGEGT. V gave up 2 bases and J gave up 7 bases, with 12 bases separating them. The CDR3 protein is CASSYEDSREQYF. The CDR3 region has the DNA TGTGCCAGCAGTTACGAGGACAGCCGAGAGCAGTACTTC.

V and J are TRBV4-1 and TRBJ2-4, with D perhaps matching TRBD1 (5 bases). Trimming removed 1 base at V and 2 bases at J, with 12 bases between. Germline CDR1 reads MGHRA; CDR2 reads YSYEKL. CDR3 length: 16 amino acids. The CDR3 DNA sequence: TGCGCCAGCAGCCAAGGGTCGGACAATTCCAAAAACATTCAGTACTTC. Translated, it gives CASSQGSDNSKNIQYF.

This clone was picked up one time. The genes are TRBV6-5 and TRBJ1-6; D not certain. The CDR3 runs to 13 residues. The germline gives CDR1 MNHEY, CDR2 SVGAGI. V was pared by 8 bases and J by 8 bases, with 13 bases between. Written as DNA, the CDR3 is TGTGCCAGCCGTCTTGGCCCCGATTCACCCCTCCACTTT. Amino acids: CASRLGPDSPLHF.

The gene calls are TRBV24-1 and TRBJ2-1; 9 bases are shared with TRBD1. Germline trimming cut 2 bases from V and 6 bases from J; bases unmatched to any gene: 7. Germline V gives CDR1 KGHDR, CDR2 SFDVKD. The CDR3 spans 16 residues. CDR3 amino acids: CATSDSGTGWSNEQFF. Written as DNA, the CDR3 is TGTGCCACCAGTGATTCCGGGACAGGGTGGTCCAATGAGCAGTTCTTC.

This chain joins TRBV19 and TRBJ1-1, with D tentatively TRBD1 (5 bases). The V gene's germline CDR1 is LNHDA and CDR2 SQIVND (reference sequence). The CDR3 consists of 15 residues. V lost 3 bases to trimming and J lost 1 base, with 12 bases between them. The CDR3 reads CASSISGRQNTEAFF. The CDR3 DNA is TGTGCCAGTAGTATTTCAGGGCGCCAGAACACTGAAGCTTTCTTT.

The rearrangement uses TRBV7-2 and TRBJ1-6; 10 positions agree with TRBD1. The CDR3 has 16 residues. Germline V CDR1 and CDR2: SGHTA, FQGNSA. V lost 5 bases to trimming and J lost 10 bases; unmatched junction nucleotides: 11. CDR3 loop: CASSPRVDRGRSPLHF. DNA of the CDR3: TGTGCCAGCAGCCCACGAGTCGACAGGGGGCGATCACCCCTCCACTTT. The full variable domain, rest sourced from reference TRBV7-2 and TRBJ1-6, is GAGVSQSPSNKVTEKGKDVELRCDPISGHTALYWYRQSLGQGLEFLIYFQGNSAPDKSGLPSDRFSAERTGGSVSTLTIQRTQQEDSAVYLCASSPRVDRGRSPLHFGNGTRLTVT.

This rearrangement joins TRBV6-5 to TRBJ1-1; D is unresolved. The germline V gene encodes CDR1 MNHEY and CDR2 SVGAGI. This CDR3 contains 13 residues. V lost 5 bases and J lost 4, with 11 bases in between. The CDR3 nucleotides read TGTGCCAGCAGTCTGCTAGAGGCCACTGAAGCTTTCTTT. Its protein is CASSLLEATEAFF.

The J gene is TRBJ1-2, the V gene TRBV4-1; TRBD1 agrees at 8 bases. The V and J ends lost 3 bases and 7 bases, in that order; junction bases with no gene match: 7. The CDR3 has 14 amino acids. Per germline, CDR1 MGHRA and CDR2 YSYEKL. In DNA form, the CDR3 reads TGCGCCAGCAGCCATCAGGCACAGGGGGGTGGCTACACCTTC. Protein product: CASSHQAQGGGYTF.

This clone was detected only once. V usage is TRBV12-5 and J usage is TRBJ1-1; D is uncertain. Germline V gene sequence: CDR1 LGHNT, CDR2 FRNRAP. The CDR3 is 12 residues long. V lost 3 bases, J lost 4 bases, and 6 bases lay in between. In DNA form, the CDR3 reads TGTGCTAGTGGTTTAGTGAGCACTGAAGCTTTCTTT. It specifies CASGLVSTEAFF.

This chain connects TRBV30 to TRBJ1-2; D gene uncertain. CDR1 GTSNPN and CDR2 SVGIG come from the germline V gene (reference sequence). V gave up 0 bases and J gave up 2 bases, with 13 bases separating them. CDR3 size: 15 residues. The CDR3 nucleotides read TGTGCCTGGAGTGTACGATTTGAAAGCAACTATGGCTACACCTTC. Translation: CAWSVRFESNYGYTF.

Written as DNA, the CDR3 is TGTGCCATCAGCCCAGGAGGGGGGGCTGATACGCAGTATTTT. Translated, it gives CAISPGGGADTQYF. V and J are TRBV10-3 and TRBJ2-3, with D perhaps TRBD2 (7 bases). Looked up from germline, CDR1 is ENHRY and CDR2 is SYGVKD. The CDR3 contains 14 residues. V gave up 6 bases and J gave up 6 bases, with 16 bases separating them.

The chain couples TRBV9 to TRBJ1-2; 7 bases map to TRBD1. Trimming took 4 bases from V and 3 from J; bases not matched to a gene: 6. Germline lookup yields CDR1 SGDLS and CDR2 YYNGEE. This CDR3 is built from 14 residues. CDR3 coding DNA: TGTGCCAGCAGCCCGACAGGGACAGACTATGGCTACACCTTC. This translates into CASSPTGTDYGYTF.

This rearrangement joins TRBV14 to TRBJ2-7; a weak D match, TRBD1 (5 bases). Germline lookup yields CDR1 SGHDN and CDR2 FVKESK. Trimming left V 1 base short and J 2 bases short, with 12 bases between. The CDR3 has 15 residues. CDR3 protein: CASSQGQGGTYEQYF. The CDR3 DNA reads as TGTGCCAGCAGCCAAGGGCAGGGTGGGACCTACGAGCAGTACTTC.